Following are 26 T cell receptor beta chains from one sample sequenced in a study of PD-L1 blockade in urothelial cancer. The method was immunoSEQ multiplex PCR; TCRdb's version includes in-frame clones alone and lacks a portion of them. Seen here are roughly 100,000 clones, around 85% observed once, and the top ten hold approximately 2.4%. Sequenced material: PBMCs, taken around atezolizumab (anti-PD-L1) treatment. These TCRs come from a man aged 45-65 years with urothelial cancer.

The rearrangement uses TRBV30 and TRBJ1-5; maybe TRBD1 (5 bases). The CDR3 has 13 residues. With 2 bases removed from V and 2 bases from J, the gap between germline ends came to 7 bases. Germline V lookup: CDR1 GTSNPN, CDR2 SVGIG (reference sequence). The CDR3 sequence: CAWSPGGNQPQHF. The CDR3 DNA reads as TGTGCCTGGAGTCCGGGGGGCAATCAGCCCCAGCATTTT.

The chain's CDR3 is CASSLRAGAVAFF. The CDR3, as DNA: TGTGCCAGCAGCCTACGGGCAGGGGCAGTAGCTTTCTTT. The rearrangement links TRBV11-2 to TRBJ1-1; a weak D match, TRBD1 (6 bases). The CDR3 runs 13 residues. The V and J ends lost 5 bases and 10 bases respectively, with 17 bases between them. Germline values: CDR1 SGHAT, CDR2 FQNNGV.

This clone was found once. This rearrangement joins TRBV14 to TRBJ1-2, with a tentative D call TRBD1 (6 bases). This CDR3 spans 15 amino acids. CDR1 SGHDN and CDR2 FVKESK come from the germline V gene. V was shortened by 2 bases and J by 8 bases, with 18 bases between the two germline ends. The CDR3 DNA sequence: TGTGCCAGCAGCCAAACCGGGACACGGCGGAGGGGCTACACCTTC. Residues: CASSQTGTRRRGYTF. Drawing the rest from reference TRBV14 and TRBJ1-2, the complete variable domain is EAGVTQFPSHSVIEKGQTVTLRCDPISGHDNLYWYRRVMGKEIKFLLHFVKESKQDESGMPNNRFLAERTGGTYSTLKVQPAELEDSGVYFCASSQTGTRRRGYTFGSGTRLTVV.

The chain couples TRBV28 to TRBJ2-3, with 16 bases lining up with TRBD2. This CDR3 spans 17 amino acids. Losses at the gene ends were 5 bases for V and 4 bases for J; bases not matched to a gene: 6. CDR1 is MDHEN, CDR2 SYDVKM, per germline. The CDR3 spells CASSIWGLAGGSDTQYF. DNA for the CDR3: TGTGCCAGCAGTATTTGGGGACTAGCGGGAGGGTCAGATACGCAGTATTTT.

This sequence joins TRBV2 and TRBJ1-2, with 7 bases aligning to TRBD1. Germline assignment: CDR1 SNHLY and CDR2 FYNNEI. CDR3 length: 15 residues. With V trimmed by 3 bases and J by 3 bases, 7 bases remained unmatched. This CDR3 reads CASSDAAGGDYGYTF. For the CDR3, the DNA is TGTGCCAGCAGTGACGCGGCAGGGGGTGACTATGGCTACACCTTC.

The sample holds one count of this clone. The chain combines TRBV16 with TRBJ1-6; 8 bases align to TRBD1. With V trimmed by 2 bases and J by 9 bases, 6 bases remained unmatched. This CDR3 has 15 amino acids. Germline CDR1 is KGHSY and CDR2 is FQNENV. The CDR3 DNA reads as TGTGCCAGCAGCCAAAGGACAGGGAACTCTTCACCCCTCCACTTT. Amino acids: CASSQRTGNSSPLHF.

The CDR3 DNA sequence: TGTGCCAGCTCACCACGTGAGGGAATGAACACTGAAGCTTTCTTT. Amino acids: CASSPREGMNTEAFF. This chain joins TRBV18 and TRBJ1-1; D gene uncertain. This CDR3 is 15 amino acids long. The V gene lost 1 base and the J gene lost 0 bases, with 9 bases spanning the gap. In germline, CDR1 is KGHSH, CDR2 LQKENI.

This CDR3 is CASSRTGRGVANTEAFF. The CDR3 nucleotides read TGTGCCAGCAGCCGGACAGGTAGAGGGGTGGCGAACACTGAAGCTTTCTTT. This sequence joins TRBV11-2 and TRBJ1-1; 7 nucleotides align to TRBD1. The V gene's germline CDR1 is SGHAT and CDR2 FQNNGV. V shed 5 bases and J 1 base; nucleotides not matched to a gene: 13. The CDR3 consists of 17 residues.

The CDR3 sequence: CASRDSRGLNGELFF. In DNA, the CDR3 is TGTGCCAGCAGAGATAGCAGGGGGTTGAACGGGGAGCTGTTTTTT. The chain couples TRBV6-1 to TRBJ2-2, with 7 bases that match TRBD1. From germline, CDR1 is MNHNS and CDR2 SASEGT. There are 15 residues in the CDR3. The V segment lost 6 bases and the J segment 7 bases; nucleotides outside the gene matches: 11.

This clone has just a few counts. The chain employs TRBV10-3 and TRBJ2-7, with D maybe TRBD2 (6 bases). Trimming took off 3 bases at V and 5 bases at J, with 20 bases between the two ends. This CDR3 has 16 residues. Per the germline V gene, CDR1 is ENHRY and CDR2 is SYGVKD. The CDR3 nucleotides read TGTGCCATCAGTGACCCAATGCGGGGAAGTTCCCACGAGCAGTACTTC. Protein product: CAISDPMRGSSHEQYF.

This clone showed up just once. This sequence joins TRBV27 and TRBJ2-7; 15 bases agree with TRBD2. CDR1 MNHEY and CDR2 SMNVEV come from the germline V gene (reference sequence). V lost 4 bases, J lost 0 bases, and 7 bases stayed unmatched. The length of the CDR3 is 18 residues. CDR3 region: CASSSGLAGGPSSYEQYF. CDR3 sequence (DNA): TGTGCCAGCAGTTCTGGACTAGCGGGAGGGCCGAGCTCCTACGAGCAGTACTTC.

This clone appeared a few times. This rearrangement joins TRBV6-5 to TRBJ1-1, with 9 bases lining up with TRBD1. The CDR3 covers 14 residues. The germline CDR1 and CDR2 sequences are MNHEY and SVGAGI. The ends lost 4 bases at V and 2 bases at J; junction bases unmatched: 2. The CDR3 bases are TGTGCCAGCAGTTGGGACAGGGCTAACACTGAAGCTTTCTTT. Translating gives CASSWDRANTEAFF.

The chain uses TRBV11-2 and TRBJ1-2, with D unresolved. The CDR3 runs to 14 residues. Per the germline V gene, CDR1 is SGHAT and CDR2 is FQNNGV. The germline V and J ends were trimmed by 1 base and 6 bases, with 12 bases remaining between them. This CDR3 is CASSLVASYHGYTF. CDR3 nucleotides: TGTGCCAGCAGCTTAGTGGCTAGCTACCATGGCTACACCTTC. The full variable domain, completed using reference TRBV11-2 and TRBJ1-2, is EAGVAQSPRYKIIEKRQSVAFWCNPISGHATLYWYQQILGQGPKLLIQFQNNGVVDDSQLPKDRFSAERLKGVDSTLKIQPAKLEDSAVYLCASSLVASYHGYTFGSGTRLTVV.

The CDR3 spells CASSLQMNTEAFF. The CDR3 bases are TGTGCCAGCAGTCTTCAGATGAACACTGAAGCTTTCTTT. This chain connects TRBV7-8 to TRBJ1-1; D is unclear. Trimming removed 6 bases at V and 0 bases at J, with 8 bases between. Germline V gene lookup returns CDR1 SGHVS and CDR2 FQNEAQ. The CDR3 has 13 amino acids.

CDR3: CAAGQVRGGEQYF. CDR3 nucleotides: TGTGCCGCAGGACAGGTCCGAGGGGGAGAGCAGTACTTC. J is TRBJ2-7 and V is TRBV30; 7 nucleotides align to TRBD1. With 8 bases clipped from V and 7 bases from J, the junction kept 14 bases outside the gene matches. In germline, CDR1 is GTSNPN, CDR2 SVGIG (reference sequence). The CDR3 is made up of 13 amino acids. The whole variable domain, filled in from reference TRBV30 and TRBJ2-7, reads SQTIHQWPATLVQPVGSPLSLECTVEGTSNPNLYWYRQAAGRGLQLLFYSVGIGQISSEVPQNLSASRPQDRQFILSSKKLLLSDSGFYLCAAGQVRGGEQYFGPGTRLTVT.

V and J are TRBV6-1 and TRBJ1-3, with D hard to call. Trimming took 3 bases from V and 7 from J, leaving 13 bases between them. Germline-derived CDR1 and CDR2 are MNHNS and SASEGT. CDR3 length equals 14 residues. The CDR3 DNA reads as TGTGCCAGCAGTGAGGACCTCTGGAGGAACACCATATATTTT. Translated, it gives CASSEDLWRNTIYF.

With regard to this clone: In the same sample, other DNA sequences code for this CDR3. The chain has TRBV9 and TRBJ1-1; 7 bases match TRBD1. The CDR3 spans 14 residues. After removal of 4 bases from V and 1 base from J, the junction contained 4 bases not matched to a gene. CDR1 and CDR2 (germline): SGDLS, YYNGEE. The CDR3 loop is CASSPRQGNTEAFF. CDR3 coding DNA: TGTGCCAGCAGCCCACGACAGGGGAACACTGAAGCTTTCTTT.

The rearrangement links TRBV18 to TRBJ2-7; 12 bases line up with TRBD2. The ends lost 3 bases at V and 5 bases at J; junction bases unmatched: 8. CDR1 and CDR2 (germline): KGHSH, LQKENI. The CDR3 spans 16 residues. This chain's CDR3 is CASSPLMTSGSDEQYF. The DNA of the CDR3 is TGTGCCAGCTCACCCCTCATGACTAGCGGGAGCGACGAGCAGTACTTC.

The V gene is TRBV28, the J gene TRBJ2-1; 11 nucleotides align to TRBD1. Germline loops: CDR1 MDHEN, CDR2 SYDVKM. The CDR3 spans 15 residues. V gave up 6 bases and J gave up 6 bases; unmatched junction bases: 7. The CDR3 coding sequence is TGTGCCAGCAGAAAGGGACAGGGGGTCGGCAATGAGCAGTTCTTC. Protein product: CASRKGQGVGNEQFF.

The V gene is TRBV28, the J gene TRBJ1-3, with 7 bases aligning to TRBD1. Trimming cost V 5 bases and J 0 bases; bases outside gene matches: 10. The CDR3 contains 17 residues. From germline, CDR1 is MDHEN and CDR2 SYDVKM. CDR3 nucleotide sequence: TGTGCCAGCAGTAGAACCGGGACAGCGTACTCTGGAAACACCATATATTTT. Its protein is CASSRTGTAYSGNTIYF.

This chain uses TRBV18 with TRBJ2-5; D is possibly TRBD1 (6 bases). Trimming left V 3 bases short and J 7 bases short, with 15 bases between. There are 14 residues in the CDR3. Germline lookup yields CDR1 KGHSH and CDR2 LQKENI. The CDR3 nucleotides read TGTGCCAGCTCACCCGAAACCCTCAGGGGGACCCAGTACTTC. Residues: CASSPETLRGTQYF. The full variable domain, with the rest looked up from reference TRBV18 and TRBJ2-5, is NAGVMQNPRHLVRRRGQEARLRCSPMKGHSHVYWYRQLPEEGLKFMVYLQKENIIDESGMPKERFSAEFPKEGPSILRIQQVVRGDSAAYFCASSPETLRGTQYFGPGTRLLVL.

The V gene is TRBV7-8, the J gene TRBJ2-7; 7 positions agree with TRBD2. Unmatched junction bases numbered 10, after V lost 7 bases and J lost 4 bases. Germline CDR1 reads SGHVS; CDR2 reads FQNEAQ. This CDR3 region has 14 residues. The CDR3 region has the DNA TGTGCCAGCACCCCGCAGGCGGGAGTATACGAGCAGTACTTC. Encoded protein: CASTPQAGVYEQYF.

This sequence joins TRBV18 and TRBJ1-6; D gene ambiguous. Deletions cut 3 bases from V and 9 bases from J, with 12 bases between. Germline values: CDR1 KGHSH, CDR2 LQKENI. This CDR3 spans 14 amino acids. The CDR3 DNA reads as TGTGCCAGCTCACCCAACAGTGGCCGTTCACCCCTCCACTTT. Translation: CASSPNSGRSPLHF.

This clone appeared once. The rearrangement links TRBV5-6 to TRBJ1-1; a weak D match, TRBD1 (5 bases). The germline gives CDR1 SGHDT, CDR2 YYEEEE. Trimming cost V 4 bases and J 1 base, with 14 bases left between them. This CDR3 spans 15 amino acids. This CDR3 is CASSPGARTNTEAFF. CDR3 coding DNA: TGTGCCAGCAGCCCTGGGGCGCGAACGAACACTGAAGCTTTCTTT. The full variable domain, its missing parts supplied by reference TRBV5-6 and TRBJ1-1, is DAGVTQSPTHLIKTRGQQVTLRCSPKSGHDTVSWYQQALGQGPQFIFQYYEEEERQRGNFPDRFSGHQFPNYSSELNVNALLLGDSALYLCASSPGARTNTEAFFGQGTRLTVV.

This chain joins TRBV5-1 and TRBJ2-1, with a weak D call TRBD1 (6 bases). Germline-derived CDR1 and CDR2 are SGHRS and YFSETQ. Trimming shortened V by 5 bases and J by 2 bases, and 14 bases separated the two germline ends. CDR3 length: 15 amino acids. The CDR3 sequence: CASRVDSGPYNEQFF. The CDR3 region has the DNA TGCGCCAGCAGGGTGGACAGCGGCCCCTACAATGAGCAGTTCTTC.

The chain is built from TRBV11-2 and TRBJ2-5; no reliable D call. This CDR3 region has 13 residues. V lost 1 base to trimming and J lost 4 bases, with 7 bases between them. Germline loops: CDR1 SGHAT, CDR2 FQNNGV. The CDR3 nucleotides read TGTGCCAGCAGCTTAGGAGCTCGAGAGACCCAGTACTTC. It codes for CASSLGARETQYF.